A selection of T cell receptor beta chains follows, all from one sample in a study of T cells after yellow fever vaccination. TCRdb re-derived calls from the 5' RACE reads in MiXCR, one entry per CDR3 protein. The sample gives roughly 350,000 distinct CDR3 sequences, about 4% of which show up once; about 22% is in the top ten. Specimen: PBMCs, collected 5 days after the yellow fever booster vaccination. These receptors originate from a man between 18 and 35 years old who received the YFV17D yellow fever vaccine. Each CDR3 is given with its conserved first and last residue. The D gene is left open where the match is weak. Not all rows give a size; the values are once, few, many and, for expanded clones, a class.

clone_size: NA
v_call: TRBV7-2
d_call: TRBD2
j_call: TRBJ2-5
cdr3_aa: CASSLDWDYQETQYF
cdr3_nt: TGTGCCAGCAGCTTAGACTGGGACTATCAAGAGACCCAGTACTTC

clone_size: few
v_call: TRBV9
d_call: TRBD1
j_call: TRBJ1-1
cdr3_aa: CASRSDRGRTEAFF
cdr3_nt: TGTGCCAGCAGGTCGGACAGGGGGCGAACTGAAGCTTTCTTT

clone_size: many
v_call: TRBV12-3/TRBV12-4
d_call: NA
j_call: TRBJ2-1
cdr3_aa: CASSPLAGTISYNEQFF
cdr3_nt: TGTGCCAGCAGCCCCCTGGCCGGGACCATCTCCTACAATGAGCAGTTCTTC

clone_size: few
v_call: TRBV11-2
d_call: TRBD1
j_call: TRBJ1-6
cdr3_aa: CASSLEEVAGGSPLHF
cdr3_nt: TGTGCCAGCAGCTTAGAAGAGGTGGCAGGGGGCTCACCCCTCCACTTT

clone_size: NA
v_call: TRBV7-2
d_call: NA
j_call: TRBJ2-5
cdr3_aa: CASSFVWGETQYF
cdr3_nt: TGTGCCAGCAGCTTTGTCTGGGGGGAGACCCAGTACTTC

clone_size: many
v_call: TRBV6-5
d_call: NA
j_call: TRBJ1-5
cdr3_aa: CASSYRGSRNQPQHF
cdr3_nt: TGTGCCAGCAGTTACAGGGGATCCCGCAATCAGCCCCAGCATTTT

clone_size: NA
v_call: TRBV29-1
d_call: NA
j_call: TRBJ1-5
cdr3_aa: CSAASGNQPQHF
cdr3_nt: TGCAGCGCCGCCAGTGGCAATCAGCCCCAGCATTTT

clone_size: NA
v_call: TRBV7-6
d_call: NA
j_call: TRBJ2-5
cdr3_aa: CASSLDRNQETQYF
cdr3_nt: TGTGCCAGCAGCTTAGACAGGAACCAAGAGACCCAGTACTTC

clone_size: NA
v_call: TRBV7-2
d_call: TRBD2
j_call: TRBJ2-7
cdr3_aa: CASSTQGGGFRYEQYF
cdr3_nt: TGTGCCAGCAGCACCCAGGGCGGGGGTTTCCGGTACGAGCAGTACTTC

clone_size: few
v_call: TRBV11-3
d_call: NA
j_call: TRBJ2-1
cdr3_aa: CASSVNDRGLAYNEQFF
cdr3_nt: TGTGCCAGCAGCGTCAACGACCGGGGACTCGCCTACAATGAGCAGTTCTTC

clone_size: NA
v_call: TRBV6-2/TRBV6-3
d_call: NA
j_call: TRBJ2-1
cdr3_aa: CASSYEYNEQFF
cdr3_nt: TGTGCCAGCAGTTACGAGTACAATGAGCAGTTCTTC

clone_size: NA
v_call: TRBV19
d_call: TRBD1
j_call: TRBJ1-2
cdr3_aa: CASSIGTGTYGYTF
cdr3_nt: TGTGCCAGTAGTATCGGGACAGGGACTTATGGCTACACCTTC

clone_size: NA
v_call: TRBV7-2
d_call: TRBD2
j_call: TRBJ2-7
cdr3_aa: CASSLRLAGAPSYEQYF
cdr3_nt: TGTGCCAGCAGCTTACGGCTAGCGGGGGCCCCTTCCTACGAGCAGTACTTC

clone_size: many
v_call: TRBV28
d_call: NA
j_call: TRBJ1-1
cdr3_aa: CASSASGLGARGAFF
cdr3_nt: TGTGCCAGCAGTGCCTCGGGCCTCGGGGCGAGAGGGGCTTTCTTT

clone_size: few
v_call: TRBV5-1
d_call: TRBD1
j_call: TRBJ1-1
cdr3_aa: CASSYSGRTGYTEAFF
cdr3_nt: TGCGCCAGCAGCTATTCAGGAAGGACAGGGTACACTGAAGCTTTCTTT

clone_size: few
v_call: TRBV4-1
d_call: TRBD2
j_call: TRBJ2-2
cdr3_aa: CASSYAGDANTGELFF
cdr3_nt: TGCGCCAGCAGCTACGCGGGGGACGCGAACACCGGGGAGCTGTTTTTT

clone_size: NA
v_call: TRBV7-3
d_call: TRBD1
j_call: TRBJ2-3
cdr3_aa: CASSLRGRDDTQYF
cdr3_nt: TGTGCCAGCAGCCTTAGGGGGCGCGACGATACGCAGTATTTT

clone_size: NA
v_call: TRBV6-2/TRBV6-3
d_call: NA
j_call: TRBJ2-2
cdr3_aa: CASKPGDRNTGELFF
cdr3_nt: TGTGCCAGCAAACCGGGGGATCGAAACACCGGGGAGCTGTTTTTT

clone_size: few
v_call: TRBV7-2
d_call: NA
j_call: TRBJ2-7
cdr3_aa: CASTPSPSYTSYEQYF
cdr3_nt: TGTGCCAGCACCCCCTCGCCGTCATATACCTCCTACGAGCAGTACTTC

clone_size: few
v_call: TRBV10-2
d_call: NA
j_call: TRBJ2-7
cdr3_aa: CASSGTPTGEQYF
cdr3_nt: TGCGCCAGCAGTGGGACTCCGACTGGCGAGCAGTACTTC

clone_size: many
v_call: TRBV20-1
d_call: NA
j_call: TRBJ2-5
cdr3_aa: CSAREPAVGQETQYF
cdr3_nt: TGCAGTGCTAGAGAGCCAGCGGTGGGTCAAGAGACCCAGTACTTC

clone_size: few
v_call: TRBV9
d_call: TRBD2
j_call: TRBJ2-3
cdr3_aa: CASKSGGLSTDTQYF
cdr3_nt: TGTGCCAGCAAGTCGGGAGGGCTGAGTACAGATACGCAGTATTTT

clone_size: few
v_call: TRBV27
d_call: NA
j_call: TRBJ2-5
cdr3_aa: CASSFIGGDF
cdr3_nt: TGTGCCAGCAGTTTTATCGGTGGGGACTTC

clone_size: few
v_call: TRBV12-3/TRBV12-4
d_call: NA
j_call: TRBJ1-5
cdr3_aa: CASSFRVASNQPQHF
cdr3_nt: TGTGCCAGCAGTTTCCGGGTAGCGAGCAATCAGCCCCAGCATTTT

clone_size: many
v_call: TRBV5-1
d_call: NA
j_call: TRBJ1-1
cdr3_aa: CASSFTIENTQTFF
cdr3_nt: TGCGCCAGCAGCTTCACTATCGAGAACACCCAGACTTTCTTT

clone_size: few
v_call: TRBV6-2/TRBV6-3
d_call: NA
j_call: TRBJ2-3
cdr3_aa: CASSYSIPGTDTQYF
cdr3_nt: TGTGCCAGCAGTTACTCGATTCCGGGGACAGATACGCAGTATTTT

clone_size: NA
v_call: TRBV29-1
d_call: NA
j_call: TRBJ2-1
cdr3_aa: CSVEMGIPYNEQFF
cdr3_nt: TGCAGCGTTGAAATGGGGATCCCCTACAATGAGCAGTTCTTC

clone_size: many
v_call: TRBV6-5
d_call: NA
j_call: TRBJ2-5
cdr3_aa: CASRAGVLQETQYF
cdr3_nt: TGTGCCAGCAGGGCAGGGGTCCTCCAAGAGACCCAGTACTTC

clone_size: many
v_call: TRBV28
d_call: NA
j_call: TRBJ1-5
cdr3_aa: CASSPTGTGNQPQHF
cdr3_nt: TGTGCCAGCAGTCCGACGGGTACCGGGAATCAGCCCCAGCATTTT

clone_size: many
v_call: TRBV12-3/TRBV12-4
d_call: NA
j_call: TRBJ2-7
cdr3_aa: CASSFGASYEQYF
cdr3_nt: TGTGCCAGCAGTTTCGGGGCTTCCTACGAGCAGTACTTC

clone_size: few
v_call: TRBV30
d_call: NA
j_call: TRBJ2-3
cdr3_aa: CAWTQGYSTDTQYF
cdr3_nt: TGTGCCTGGACCCAGGGGTACAGCACAGATACGCAGTATTTT

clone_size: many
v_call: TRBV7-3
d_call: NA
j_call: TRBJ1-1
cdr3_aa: CASSLIQGTEAFF
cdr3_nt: TGCGCCAGCAGCTTAATCCAAGGGACTGAAGCTTTCTTT

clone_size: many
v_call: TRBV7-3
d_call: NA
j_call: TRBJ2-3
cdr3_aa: CASSLVVEDTQYF
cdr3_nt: TGTGCCAGCAGCTTAGTAGTAGAAGATACGCAGTATTTT

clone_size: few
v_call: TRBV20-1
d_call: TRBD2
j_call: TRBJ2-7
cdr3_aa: CSAERWTSGGPEQYF
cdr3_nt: TGCAGTGCGGAACGTTGGACTAGCGGGGGGCCTGAGCAGTACTTC

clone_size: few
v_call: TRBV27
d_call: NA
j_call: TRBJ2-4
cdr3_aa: CASSPGALDIQYF
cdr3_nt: TGTGCCAGCAGTCCGGGGGCGCTGGACATTCAGTACTTC

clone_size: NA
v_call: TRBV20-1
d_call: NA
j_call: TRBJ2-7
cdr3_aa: CSAGSGEQYF
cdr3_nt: TGCAGTGCTGGGAGCGGCGAGCAGTACTTC

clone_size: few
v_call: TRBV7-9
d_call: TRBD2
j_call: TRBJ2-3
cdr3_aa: CASTPFGRGIKKKGTDTQYF
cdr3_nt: TGTGCCAGCACCCCCTTCGGGAGGGGAATAAAGAAGAAAGGCACAGATACGCAGTATTTT

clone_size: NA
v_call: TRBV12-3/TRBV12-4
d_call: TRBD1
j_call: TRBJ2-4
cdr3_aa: CASSPRGNIQYF
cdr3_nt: TGTGCCAGCAGTCCCAGGGGGAACATTCAGTACTTC

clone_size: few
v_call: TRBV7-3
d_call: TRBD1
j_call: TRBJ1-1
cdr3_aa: CASSHGQGRAFF
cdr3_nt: TGTGCCAGCAGCCACGGACAGGGGCGAGCTTTCTTT

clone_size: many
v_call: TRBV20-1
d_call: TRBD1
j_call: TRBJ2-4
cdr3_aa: CSASSTGAPNIQYF
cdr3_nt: TGCAGTGCCTCATCGACAGGGGCACCAAACATTCAGTACTTC

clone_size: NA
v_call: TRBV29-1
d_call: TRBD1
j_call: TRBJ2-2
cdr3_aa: CSATGDGGTGELFF
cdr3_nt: TGCAGCGCTACAGGGGACGGAGGCACCGGGGAGCTGTTTTTT

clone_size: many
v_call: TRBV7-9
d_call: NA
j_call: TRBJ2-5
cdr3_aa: CASSFIKETQYF
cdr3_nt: TGTGCCAGCAGCTTTATTAAGGAGACCCAGTACTTC

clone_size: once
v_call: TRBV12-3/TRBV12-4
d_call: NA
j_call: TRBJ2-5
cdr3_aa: CASTSTGQETQYF
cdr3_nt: TGTGCCAGCACTTCGACAGGACAAGAGACCCAGTACTTC

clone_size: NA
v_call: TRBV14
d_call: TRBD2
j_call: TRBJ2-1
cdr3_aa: CASSQRGGRGDNEQFF
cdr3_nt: TGTGCCAGCAGCCAAAGAGGAGGGCGGGGGGACAATGAGCAGTTCTTC

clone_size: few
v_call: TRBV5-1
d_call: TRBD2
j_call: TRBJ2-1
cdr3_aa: CASGTTSGGANEQFF
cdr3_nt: TGCGCCAGCGGGACGACTAGCGGGGGGGCTAATGAGCAGTTCTTC

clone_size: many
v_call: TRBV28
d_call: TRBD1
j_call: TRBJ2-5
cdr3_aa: CASSLDRGGGETQYF
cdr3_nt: TGTGCCAGCAGTTTGGACAGGGGGGGAGGAGAGACCCAGTACTTC

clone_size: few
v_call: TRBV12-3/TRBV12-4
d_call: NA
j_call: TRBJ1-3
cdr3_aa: CATPGPFGNTIYF
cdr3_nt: TGTGCCACCCCGGGACCCTTCGGAAACACCATATATTTT

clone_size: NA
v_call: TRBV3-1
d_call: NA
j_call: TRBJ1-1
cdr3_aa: CASSQDNSDEAFF
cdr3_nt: TGTGCCAGCAGCCAAGATAACAGTGATGAAGCTTTCTTT

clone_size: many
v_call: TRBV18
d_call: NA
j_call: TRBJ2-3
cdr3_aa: CASSFSVISTDTQYF
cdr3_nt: TGTGCCAGCTCGTTCTCAGTTATTAGCACAGATACGCAGTATTTT

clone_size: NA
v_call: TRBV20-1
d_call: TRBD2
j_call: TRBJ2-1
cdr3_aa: CSARGTSGGYNEQFF
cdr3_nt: TGCAGTGCTAGAGGGACTAGCGGGGGATACAATGAGCAGTTCTTC

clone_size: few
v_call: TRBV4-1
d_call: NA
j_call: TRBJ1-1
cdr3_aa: CASSQPDRSDTEAFF
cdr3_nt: TGCGCCAGCAGCCAACCCGACAGATCGGACACTGAAGCTTTCTTT

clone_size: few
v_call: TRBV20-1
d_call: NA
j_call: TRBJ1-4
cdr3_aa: CSARADSRADNEKLFF
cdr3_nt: TGCAGTGCTAGAGCGGATTCCCGTGCGGATAATGAAAAACTGTTTTTT

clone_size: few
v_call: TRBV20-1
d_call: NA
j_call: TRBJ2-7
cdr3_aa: CSARGILAGFSYEQYF
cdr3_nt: TGCAGTGCTAGAGGAATTTTGGCAGGGTTCTCCTACGAGCAGTACTTC

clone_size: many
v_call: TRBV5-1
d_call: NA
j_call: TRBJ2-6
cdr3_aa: CASSPAVSSGANVLTF
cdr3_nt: TGCGCCAGCAGCCCCGCGGTAAGCTCTGGGGCCAACGTCCTGACTTTC

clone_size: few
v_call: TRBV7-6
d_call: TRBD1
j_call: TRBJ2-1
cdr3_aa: CASSLEGTGLTNEQFF
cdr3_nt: TGTGCCAGCAGCTTAGAAGGGACAGGGCTGACCAATGAGCAGTTCTTC

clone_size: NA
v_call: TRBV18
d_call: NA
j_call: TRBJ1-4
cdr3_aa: CASSLLVGEKLFF
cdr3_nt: TGTGCCAGCTCACTACTGGTCGGAGAAAAACTGTTTTTT

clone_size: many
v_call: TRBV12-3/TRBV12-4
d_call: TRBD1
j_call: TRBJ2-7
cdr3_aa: CASRRTGETYEQYF
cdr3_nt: TGTGCCAGCAGGCGGACAGGGGAAACCTACGAGCAGTACTTC

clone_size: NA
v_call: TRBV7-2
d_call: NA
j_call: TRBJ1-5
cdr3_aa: CASSLLMGNNQPQHF
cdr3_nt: TGTGCCAGCAGCTTGCTAATGGGTAATAATCAGCCCCAGCATTTT